The 3 T cell receptor beta chains presented below share a single source sample, sequenced in a study of T cell clonality in common variable immunodeficiency. The protocol was immunoSEQ multiplex PCR, while the TCRdb copy is restricted to in-frame clones and leaves out a portion. There are tens of thousands of clones in the sample, none observed a single time. The sequenced sample was peripheral blood mononuclear cells. The receptors come from a person aged 18 to 75 in good health.

A remark on this clone: The CDR3 goes on 3 residues after the read ends, and that part is filled in from the germline J gene. The rearrangement links TRBV20-1 to TRBJ2-7, with a weak D call TRBD2 (6 bases). The CDR3 is 13 amino acids. The V gene's germline CDR1 is DFQATT and CDR2 SNEGSKA (reference sequence). V shed 5 bases and J shed 4 bases, with 15 bases lying between them. Partial CDR3 DNA: TGCAGTGCTCGGGACTCCCGACGGTACGAG. It translates to CSARDSRRYE. The CDR3 in full is CSARDSRRYEQYF.

Many counts were recorded for this clone. The CDR3 end is not reached by the read, which stops 3 residues before it; the germline J gene fills it in. The V call is TRBV7-9, the J call TRBJ2-1; maybe TRBD2 (6 bases). Germline V gene data show CDR1 as SEHNR and CDR2 as FQNEAQ (reference sequence). The CDR3 is made up of 12 amino acids. V lost 1 base to trimming and J lost 9 bases, with 7 bases between them. The CDR3 loop is CASSLGTTEQFF. The sequenced part of the CDR3 DNA is TGTGCCAGCAGCTTAGGGACTACTGAG.

This clone was counted a few times. The read terminates 3 residues before the CDR3 end, so the remaining end is supplied by the germline J gene. The V call is TRBV7-9, the J call TRBJ1-1; D is uncertain. The CDR3 totals 14 residues. Trimming removed 4 bases at V and 0 bases at J, with 9 bases between. CDR1 is SEHNR and CDR2 is FQNEAQ in the germline V gene (reference sequence). The sequenced CDR3 bases are TGTGCCAGCAGCTCCCGACATATGAACACTGAA. This encodes CASSSRHMNTE. The CDR3 in full is CASSSRHMNTEAFF.